The following is a TCR beta chain sequence with its context. What it binds is unknown. These data originate in a study of CD8+ T cells in alopecia areata. Study background: Patients in the study were on tofacitinib for 6 to 18 months, then off it for 6 months.

cDNA reverse transcribed from extracted RNA served as the sequencing template. TCRdb keeps only in-frame clones here, not all; method: immunoSEQ multiplex PCR. Here the sample spans 160,000 or so clones, 67% being singletons. Study observations and caveats: Patients showed less clear TCR sequence sharing than mice, possibly partly because of HLA diversity. Scalp lesions, especially in alopecia totalis/universalis, had higher clonality than normal scalp.

Lesional scalp punch biopsies and peripheral blood were collected from alopecia areata patients. The V end lost 2 bases, the J end lost 6 bases, and 4 bases lay between the germline ends. Germline lookup yields CDR1 GTSNPN and CDR2 SVGIG (reference sequence). This CDR3 is 11 amino acids long. The gene calls are TRBV30 and TRBJ2-2; no reliable D call. The TCR comes from a human donor with alopecia areata. Source: CD8+ T cells sorted from blood, taken at week 0. This CDR3 reads CAWSISGELFF. In DNA, the CDR3 is TGTGCCTGGAGTATCTCCGGGGAGCTGTTTTTT.